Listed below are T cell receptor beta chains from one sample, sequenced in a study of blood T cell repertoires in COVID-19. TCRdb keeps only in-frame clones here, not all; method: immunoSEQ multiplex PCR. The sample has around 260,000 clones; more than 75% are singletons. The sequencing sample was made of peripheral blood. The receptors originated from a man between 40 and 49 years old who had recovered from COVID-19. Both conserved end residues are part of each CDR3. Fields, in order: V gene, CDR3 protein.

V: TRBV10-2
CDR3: CASSESEGSGQYF

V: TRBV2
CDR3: CASQAGGSEQYF

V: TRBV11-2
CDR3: CASSSQQVTSGNYEQFF

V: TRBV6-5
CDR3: CASRRQGLNTEAFF

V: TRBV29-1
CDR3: CSGTGRKGGTEAFF

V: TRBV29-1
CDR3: CSAAQGPNSPLHF

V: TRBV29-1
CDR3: CSVGPGGGGINEQFF

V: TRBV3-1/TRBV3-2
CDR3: CASRGDRQGSGNTIYF

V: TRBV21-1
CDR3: CASSPGTGTFNQPQHF

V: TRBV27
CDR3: CASRHPRGYAKNIQYF

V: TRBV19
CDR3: CARTHPQTSGSGEQYF

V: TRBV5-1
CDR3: CASSLASTDTQYF

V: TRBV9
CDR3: CASSVGAGGVVGTDTQYF